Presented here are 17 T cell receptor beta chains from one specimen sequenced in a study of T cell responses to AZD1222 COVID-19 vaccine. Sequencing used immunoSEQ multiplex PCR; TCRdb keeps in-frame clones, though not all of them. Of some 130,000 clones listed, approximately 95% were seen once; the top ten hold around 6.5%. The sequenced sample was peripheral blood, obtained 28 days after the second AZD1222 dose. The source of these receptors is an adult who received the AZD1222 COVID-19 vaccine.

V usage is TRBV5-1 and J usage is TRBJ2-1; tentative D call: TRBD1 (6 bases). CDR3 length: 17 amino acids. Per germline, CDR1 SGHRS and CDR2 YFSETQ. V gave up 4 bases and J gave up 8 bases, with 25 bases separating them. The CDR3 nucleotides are TGCGCCAGCAGCCACTTCCTCAGGGGCCCGTACCTCTATGAGCAGTTCTTC. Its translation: CASSHFLRGPYLYEQFF.

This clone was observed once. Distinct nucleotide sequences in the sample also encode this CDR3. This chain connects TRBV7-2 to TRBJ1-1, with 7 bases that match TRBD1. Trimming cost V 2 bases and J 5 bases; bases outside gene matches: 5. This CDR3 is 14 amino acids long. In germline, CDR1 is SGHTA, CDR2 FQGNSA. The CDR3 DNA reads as TGTGCCAGCAGCTTACAGGGGGGCGATACTGAAGCTTTCTTT. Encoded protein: CASSLQGGDTEAFF. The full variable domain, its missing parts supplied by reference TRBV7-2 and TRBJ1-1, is GAGVSQSPSNKVTEKGKDVELRCDPISGHTALYWYRQSLGQGLEFLIYFQGNSAPDKSGLPSDRFSAERTGGSVSTLTIQRTQQEDSAVYLCASSLQGGDTEAFFGQGTRLTVV.

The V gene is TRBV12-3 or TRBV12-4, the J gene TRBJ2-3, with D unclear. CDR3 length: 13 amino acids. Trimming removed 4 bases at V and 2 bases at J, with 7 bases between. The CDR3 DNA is TGTGCCAGCAGTTCGAGTCTCACAGATACGCAGTATTTT. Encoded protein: CASSSSLTDTQYF.

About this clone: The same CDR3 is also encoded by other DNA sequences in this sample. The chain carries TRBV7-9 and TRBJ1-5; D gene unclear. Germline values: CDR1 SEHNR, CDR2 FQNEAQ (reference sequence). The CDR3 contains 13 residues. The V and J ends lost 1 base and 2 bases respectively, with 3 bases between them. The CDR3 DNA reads TGTGCCAGCAGCTTAGATGGCAATCAGCCCCAGCATTTT. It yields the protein CASSLDGNQPQHF.

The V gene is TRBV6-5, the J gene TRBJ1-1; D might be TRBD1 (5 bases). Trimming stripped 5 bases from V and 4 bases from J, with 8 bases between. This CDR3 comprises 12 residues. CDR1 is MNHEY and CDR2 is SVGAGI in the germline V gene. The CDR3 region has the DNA TGTGCCAGCAGTAACCAGGGCACTGAAGCTTTCTTT. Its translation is CASSNQGTEAFF.

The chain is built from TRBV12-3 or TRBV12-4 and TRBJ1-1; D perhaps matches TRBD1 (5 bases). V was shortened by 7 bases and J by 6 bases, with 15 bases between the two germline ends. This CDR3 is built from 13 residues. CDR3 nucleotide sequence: TGTGCCAGCACCCCATGGGACGGCGCTGAAGCTTTCTTT. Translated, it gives CASTPWDGAEAFF.

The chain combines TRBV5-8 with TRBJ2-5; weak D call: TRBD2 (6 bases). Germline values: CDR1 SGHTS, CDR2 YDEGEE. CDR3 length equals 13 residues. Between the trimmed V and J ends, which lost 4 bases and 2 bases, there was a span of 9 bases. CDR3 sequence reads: CASSRREQETQYF. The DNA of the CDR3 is TGTGCCAGCAGCCGCCGGGAGCAAGAGACCCAGTACTTC. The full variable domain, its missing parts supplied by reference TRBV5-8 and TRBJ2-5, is EAGVTQSPTHLIKTRGQQATLRCSPISGHTSVYWYQQALGLGLQFLLWYDEGEERNRGNFPPRFSGRQFPNYSSELNVNALELEDSALYLCASSRREQETQYFGPGTRLLVL.

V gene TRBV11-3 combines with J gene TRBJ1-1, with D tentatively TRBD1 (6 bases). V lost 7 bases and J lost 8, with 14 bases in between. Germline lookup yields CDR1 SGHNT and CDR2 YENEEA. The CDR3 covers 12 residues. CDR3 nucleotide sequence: TGTGCCAGCACCTCAGGGGATCCCGAAGCTTTCTTT. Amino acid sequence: CASTSGDPEAFF.

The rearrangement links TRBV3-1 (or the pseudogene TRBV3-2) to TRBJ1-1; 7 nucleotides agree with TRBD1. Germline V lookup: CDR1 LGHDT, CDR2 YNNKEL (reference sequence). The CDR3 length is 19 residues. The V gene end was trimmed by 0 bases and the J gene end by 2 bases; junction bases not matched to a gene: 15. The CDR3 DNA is TGTGCCAGCAGCCAAGATTCGGGAAGACAGGGCATTGACAACACTGAAGCTTTCTTT. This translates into CASSQDSGRQGIDNTEAFF.

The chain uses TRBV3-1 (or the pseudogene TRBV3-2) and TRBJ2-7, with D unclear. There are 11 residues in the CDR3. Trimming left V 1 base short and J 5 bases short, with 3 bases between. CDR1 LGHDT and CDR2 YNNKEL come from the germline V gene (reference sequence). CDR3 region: CASSQAHEQYF. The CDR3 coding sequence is TGTGCCAGCAGCCAAGCCCACGAGCAGTACTTC.

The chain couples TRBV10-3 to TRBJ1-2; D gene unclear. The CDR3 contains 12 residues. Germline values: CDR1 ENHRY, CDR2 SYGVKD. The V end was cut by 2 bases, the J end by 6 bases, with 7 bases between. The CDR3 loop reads CAISEGINGYTF. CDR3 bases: TGTGCCATCAGTGAGGGGATAAATGGCTACACCTTC.

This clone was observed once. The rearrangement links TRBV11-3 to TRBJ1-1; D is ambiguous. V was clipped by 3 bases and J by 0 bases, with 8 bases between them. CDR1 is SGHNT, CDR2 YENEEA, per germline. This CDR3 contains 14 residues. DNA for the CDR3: TGTGCCAGCAGCTTCCTGGACGTGAACACTGAAGCTTTCTTT. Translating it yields CASSFLDVNTEAFF.

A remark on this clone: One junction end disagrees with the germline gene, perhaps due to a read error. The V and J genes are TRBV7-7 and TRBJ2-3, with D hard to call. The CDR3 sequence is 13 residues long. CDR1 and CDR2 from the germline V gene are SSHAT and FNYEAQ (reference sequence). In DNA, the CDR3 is TGTGCTAGCAGCTTCACCACTGAAGATACGCAGTATTTT. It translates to CASSFTTEDTQYF.

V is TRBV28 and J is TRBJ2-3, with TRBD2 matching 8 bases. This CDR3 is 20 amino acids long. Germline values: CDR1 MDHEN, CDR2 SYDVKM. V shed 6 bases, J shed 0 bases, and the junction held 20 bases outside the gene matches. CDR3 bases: TGTGCCAGCAGCCCCTCTTTAGTGGTACAGCGGGGGATAAGCACAGATACGCAGTATTTT. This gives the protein CASSPSLVVQRGISTDTQYF.

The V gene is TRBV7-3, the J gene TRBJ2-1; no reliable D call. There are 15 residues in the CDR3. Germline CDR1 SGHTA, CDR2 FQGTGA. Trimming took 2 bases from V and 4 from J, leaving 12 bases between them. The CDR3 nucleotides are TGTGCCAGCAGCTTAGCCCACGGGCGATACAATGAGCAGTTCTTC. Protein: CASSLAHGRYNEQFF.

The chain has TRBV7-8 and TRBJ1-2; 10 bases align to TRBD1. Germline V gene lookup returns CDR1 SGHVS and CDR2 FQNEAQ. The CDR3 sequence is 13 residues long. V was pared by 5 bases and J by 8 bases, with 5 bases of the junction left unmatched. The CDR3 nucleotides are TGTGCCAGCAGCGCCGACAGGGGGCGAGGCTACACCTTC. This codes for CASSADRGRGYTF.

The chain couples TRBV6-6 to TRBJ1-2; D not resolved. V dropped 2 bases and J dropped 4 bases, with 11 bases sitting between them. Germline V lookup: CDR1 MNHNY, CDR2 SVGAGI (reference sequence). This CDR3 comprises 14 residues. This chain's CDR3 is CASSYTSSGYGYTF. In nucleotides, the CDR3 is TGTGCCAGCAGTTACACCTCTTCAGGCTATGGCTACACCTTC.